This T cell receptor beta chain was captured by sequencing in a study of human T cells and chemical hapten exposure. Time point denoted: pre-sensitization, week 0. Treatment of the sample: therapeutic diphenylcyclopropenone sensitization with weekly scalp DPC. The V segment lost 5 bases and the J segment 3 bases; nucleotides outside the gene matches: 10. The CDR3 is 15 amino acids. From germline, CDR1 is LNHNV and CDR2 YYDKDF (reference sequence). This clonotype was counted ten times or more. MiXCR, applied by TCRdb to the RACE reads, yields one record per CDR3 protein. This table holds some 51,000 distinct CDR3 sequences, 9.4% found once.

The sequencing here drew on whole blood, taken in connection with sensitization to the hapten diphenylcyclopropenone (DPC). This clonotype was sampled from a woman aged 40 to 50 with alopecia areata. Some clones in this sample may be carry-over from other donors' samples. The gene calls are TRBV15 and TRBJ2-7; 7 bases line up with TRBD1. CDR3 sequence (DNA): TGTGCCACCAGCTCCTTAAGGGACAGCCTCTACGAGCAGTACTTC. Amino acids: CATSSLRDSLYEQYF.